The source of this T cell receptor (beta chain) is a study of T-cell memory formation after mild COVID-19. On the study more broadly: The TCR clusters were mostly specific to one donor. Study-wide points: Clones shrinking from day 15 to 85 showed even CD4/CD8 mixes; later expanders tilted CD4+. Detection of some responders pre-infection suggested pre-existing cross-reactive memory T cells participated.

Germline trimming cut 0 bases from V and 11 bases from J; bases unmatched to any gene: 5. The germline V gene has CDR1 LGHDT and CDR2 YNNKEL (reference sequence). The CDR3 has 15 residues. Comments on this clonotype: The antigen is unknown.

Barcoded TCR alpha and TCR beta cDNA libraries with UMIs came from 5'RACE using constant-segment primers. TCRdb itself ran the 5' RACE reads through MiXCR, one entry per CDR3 protein. The data contain 340,000 or so distinct CDR3 sequences, roughly 13% of them singletons. The chain recombines TRBV3-1 with TRBJ2-1; 12 positions agree with TRBD2. This receptor was taken from a man aged 18 to 30 who had mild COVID-19 (a few samples of this study predate the infection). Cell type and time point are not known. Material for sequencing was PBMCs or a T cell subset sorted from them (not recorded which). The CDR3 here is CASSQEGGLAGKQFF. The CDR3 bases are TGTGCCAGCAGCCAAGAAGGAGGACTAGCGGGGAAGCAGTTCTTC.